Each of the 7 T cell receptor beta chains below was sequenced from the same sample in a study of blood T cell repertoires in COVID-19. TCRdb's table, derived via immunoSEQ multiplex PCR, lists solely in-frame clones and lacks some. The table shows hundreds of thousands of clones, with around 84% occurring only once. Material: PBMCs or T cells enriched from blood (not recorded which). The receptors were gathered from a man aged 30-40 years with acute COVID-19.

The chain uses TRBV4-1 and TRBJ1-6; D call uncertain. The CDR3 loop spans 13 amino acids. V gave up 1 base and J gave up 7 bases, with 5 bases separating them. Germline CDR1 MGHRA, CDR2 YSYEKL. DNA of the CDR3: TGCGCCAGCAGCCAAGTGGGCAATTCACCCCTCCACTTT. Translating gives CASSQVGNSPLHF.

The CDR3 protein is CASSRLGGSETQYF. The CDR3 DNA reads TGTGCCAGCAGCCGTTTAGGGGGATCGGAGACCCAGTACTTC. The chain links TRBV3-1 (or the pseudogene TRBV3-2) to TRBJ2-5; D is possibly TRBD1 (6 bases). The CDR3 is 14 residues long. Germline values: CDR1 LGHDT, CDR2 YNNKEL (reference sequence). V lost 4 bases and J 5 bases, leaving 14 bases between the germline ends.

The chain recombines TRBV11-2 with TRBJ1-1, with TRBD1 matching 8 bases. Per the germline V gene, CDR1 is SGHAT and CDR2 is FQNNGV. The CDR3 consists of 15 residues. With V trimmed by 5 bases and J by 4 bases, 9 bases remained unmatched. This CDR3 is CASSPYQGAGTEAFF. The CDR3 DNA reads TGTGCCAGCAGCCCCTACCAGGGGGCAGGCACTGAAGCTTTCTTT. Filled out from reference TRBV11-2 and TRBJ1-1, the complete variable domain reads EAGVAQSPRYKIIEKRQSVAFWCNPISGHATLYWYQQILGQGPKLLIQFQNNGVVDDSQLPKDRFSAERLKGVDSTLKIQPAKLEDSAVYLCASSPYQGAGTEAFFGQGTRLTVV.

The rearrangement uses TRBV19 and TRBJ1-1, with 12 bases that match TRBD1. J gave up 6 bases and V 6 bases, and 5 bases lay outside the gene matches. Germline values: CDR1 LNHDA, CDR2 SQIVND (reference sequence). CDR3 length: 14 residues. CDR3 nucleotide sequence: TGTGCCAGTAGACCGGGACAGGGGGCGGCTGAAGCTTTCTTT. Translating it yields CASRPGQGAAEAFF.

This chain connects TRBV3-1 (or the pseudogene TRBV3-2) to TRBJ2-1; TRBD2 aligns across 11 bases. After removal of 0 bases from V and 5 bases from J, the junction contained 9 bases not matched to a gene. CDR1 LGHDT and CDR2 YNNKEL come from the germline V gene (reference sequence). The CDR3 sequence is 18 residues long. The CDR3 region has the DNA TGTGCCAGCAGCCAAGACCCCACCGGGACTAGCGGAAACAATGAGCAGTTCTTC. This gives the protein CASSQDPTGTSGNNEQFF.

This clone turned up a few times. The genes are TRBV11-3 and TRBJ1-1; 8 bases map to TRBD1. Germline assignment: CDR1 SGHNT and CDR2 YENEEA. The junction had 5 bases not matched to a gene; V was cut back by 5 bases and J by 3 bases. The CDR3 totals 14 residues. This CDR3 reads CASSPRDRYTEAFF. The CDR3 DNA reads as TGTGCCAGCAGCCCAAGGGACAGGTACACTGAAGCTTTCTTT.

This sequence joins TRBV6-4 and TRBJ2-3, with D perhaps matching TRBD2 (5 bases). Germline CDR1 is MRHNA and CDR2 is SNTAGT. V dropped 0 bases and J dropped 2 bases, with 9 bases sitting between them. The CDR3 consists of 15 residues. The CDR3 here is CASSDSRAPTDTQYF. The CDR3 DNA reads TGTGCCAGCAGTGACTCGCGGGCCCCCACAGATACGCAGTATTTT.